The clone carrying this T cell receptor (beta chain) was seen a handful of times. What it recognizes is unknown. From germline, CDR1 is LGHNT and CDR2 FRNRAP. V was clipped by 2 bases and J by 0 bases, with 8 bases between them. The CDR3 consists of 15 residues. Generation of TCR cDNA used 5'RACE template switching (which added a universal primer site and UMIs). TCRdb reprocessed the 5' RACE reads with MiXCR, giving one entry per CDR3 protein. The table includes 300,000 to 450,000 distinct CDR3 sequences, less than 9.5% detected once. This entry is derived from a study of T cells after yellow fever vaccination. Study conclusions and caveats: CD4 and CD8 compartments shared a small share of clonotypes, likely from convergent recombination.

The receptor comes from a man younger than 30 who received the YFV17D yellow fever vaccine. The sequences come from PBMCs, collected around 45 days after the first yellow fever vaccination. The chain carries TRBV12-5 and TRBJ1-3; D remains ambiguous. The CDR3 is CASGLWTPSGNTIYF. DNA for the CDR3: TGTGCTAGTGGTTTGTGGACTCCCTCTGGAAACACCATATATTTT.